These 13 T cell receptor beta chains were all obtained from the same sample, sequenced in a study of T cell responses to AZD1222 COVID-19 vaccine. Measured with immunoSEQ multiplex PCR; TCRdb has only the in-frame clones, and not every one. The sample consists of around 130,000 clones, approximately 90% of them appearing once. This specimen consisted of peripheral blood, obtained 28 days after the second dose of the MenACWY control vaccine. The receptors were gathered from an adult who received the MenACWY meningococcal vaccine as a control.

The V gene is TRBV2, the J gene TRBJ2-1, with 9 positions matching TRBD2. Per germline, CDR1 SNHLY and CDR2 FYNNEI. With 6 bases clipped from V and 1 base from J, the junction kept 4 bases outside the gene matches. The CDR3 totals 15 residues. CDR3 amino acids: CASRPSGASYNEQFF. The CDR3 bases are TGTGCCAGCAGGCCTAGCGGGGCATCCTACAATGAGCAGTTCTTC.

The CDR3, as DNA: TGTGCCAGCAGCTTAAGGCGGGGACCTACCGGGGAGCTGTTTTTT. This encodes CASSLRRGPTGELFF. The V call is TRBV7-6, the J call TRBJ2-2; maybe TRBD2 (6 bases). Trimming took off 2 bases at V and 5 bases at J, with 12 bases between the two ends. There are 15 residues in the CDR3. Germline V gene lookup returns CDR1 SGHVS and CDR2 FNYEAQ.

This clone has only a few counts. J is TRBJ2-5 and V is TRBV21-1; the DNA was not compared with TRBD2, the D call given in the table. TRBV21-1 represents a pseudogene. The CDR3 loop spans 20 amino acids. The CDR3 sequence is CASSKPDRDPIAGEGETQYF. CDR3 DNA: TGTGCCAGCAGCAAGCCGGACAGGGATCCCATAGCGGGAGAGGGGGAGACCCAGTACTTC.

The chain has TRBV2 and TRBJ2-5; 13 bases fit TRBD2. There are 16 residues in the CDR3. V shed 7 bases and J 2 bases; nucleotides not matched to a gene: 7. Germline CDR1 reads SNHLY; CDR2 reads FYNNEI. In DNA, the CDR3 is TGTGCCAGCAACGAAGGACTAGCGGGGGCTCAAGAGACCCAGTACTTC. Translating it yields CASNEGLAGAQETQYF.

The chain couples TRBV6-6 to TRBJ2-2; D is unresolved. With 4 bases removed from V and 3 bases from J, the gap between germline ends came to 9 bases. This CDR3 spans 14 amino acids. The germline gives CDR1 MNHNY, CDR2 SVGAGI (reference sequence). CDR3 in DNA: TGTGCCAGCAGTTTCCAGGAGCACACCGGGGAGCTGTTTTTT. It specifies CASSFQEHTGELFF.

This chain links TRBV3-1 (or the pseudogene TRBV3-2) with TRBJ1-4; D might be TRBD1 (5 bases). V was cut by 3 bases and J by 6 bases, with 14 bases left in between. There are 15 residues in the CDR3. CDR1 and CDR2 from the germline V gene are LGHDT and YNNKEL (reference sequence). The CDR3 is CASSHRQGSYEKLFF. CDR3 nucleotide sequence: TGTGCCAGCAGCCACAGGCAGGGAAGTTATGAAAAACTGTTTTTT.

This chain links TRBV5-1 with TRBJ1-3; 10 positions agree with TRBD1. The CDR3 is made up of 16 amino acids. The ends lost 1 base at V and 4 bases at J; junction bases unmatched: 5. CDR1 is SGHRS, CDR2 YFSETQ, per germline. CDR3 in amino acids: CASSLMGQGLGNTIYF. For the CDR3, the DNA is TGCGCCAGCAGCTTGATGGGACAGGGGTTGGGAAACACCATATATTTT. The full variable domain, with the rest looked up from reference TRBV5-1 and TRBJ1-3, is KAGVTQTPRYLIKTRGQQVTLSCSPISGHRSVSWYQQTPGQGLQFLFEYFSETQRNKGNFPGRFSGRQFSNSRSEMNVSTLELGDSALYLCASSLMGQGLGNTIYFGEGSWLTVV.

CDR3 nucleotide sequence: TGTGCCAGCTCACAAAGGGGTACTGGGGCCAACGTCCTGACTTTC. Translated, it gives CASSQRGTGANVLTF. The chain recombines TRBV5-5 with TRBJ2-6; TRBD1 is a possible D gene (5 bases). This CDR3 spans 15 amino acids. V lost 7 bases and J 2 bases, leaving 13 bases between the germline ends. Germline CDR1 SGHKS, CDR2 YYEKEE (reference sequence).

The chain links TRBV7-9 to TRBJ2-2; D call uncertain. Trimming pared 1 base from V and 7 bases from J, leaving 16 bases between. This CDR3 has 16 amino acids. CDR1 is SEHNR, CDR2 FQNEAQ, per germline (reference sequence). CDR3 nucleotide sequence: TGTGCCAGCAGCTTAGATCGGCAGTTGGGCGGCGGGGAGCTGTTTTTT. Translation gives CASSLDRQLGGGELFF.

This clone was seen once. The CDR3 sequence: CASRPATNEKLFF. The CDR3 region has the DNA TGTGCCAGCAGACCAGCAACTAATGAAAAACTGTTTTTT. The rearrangement links TRBV27 to TRBJ1-4; D is uncertain. The CDR3 length is 13 residues. Trimming cost V 6 bases and J 0 bases, with 5 bases left between them. Germline-derived CDR1 and CDR2 are MNHEY and SMNVEV (reference sequence).

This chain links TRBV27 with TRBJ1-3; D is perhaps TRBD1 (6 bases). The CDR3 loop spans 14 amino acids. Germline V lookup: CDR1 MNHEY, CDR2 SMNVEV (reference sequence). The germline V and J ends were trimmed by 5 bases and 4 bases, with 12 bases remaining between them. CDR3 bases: TGTGCCAGCAGTGTCGGGACACCGGGAAACACCATATATTTT. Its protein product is CASSVGTPGNTIYF.

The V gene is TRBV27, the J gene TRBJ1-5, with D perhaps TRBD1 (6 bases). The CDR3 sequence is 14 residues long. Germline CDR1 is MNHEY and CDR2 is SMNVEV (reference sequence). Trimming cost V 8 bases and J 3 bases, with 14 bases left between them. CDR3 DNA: TGTGCCAGCCGGACAGACGCTCCCAATCAGCCCCAGCATTTT. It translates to CASRTDAPNQPQHF.

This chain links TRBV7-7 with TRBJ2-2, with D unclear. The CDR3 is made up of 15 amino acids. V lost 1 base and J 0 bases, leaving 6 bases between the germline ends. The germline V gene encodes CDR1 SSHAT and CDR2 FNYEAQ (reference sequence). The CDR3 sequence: CASSLVPSNTGELFF. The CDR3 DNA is TGTGCCAGCAGCTTAGTACCTTCGAACACCGGGGAGCTGTTTTTT.